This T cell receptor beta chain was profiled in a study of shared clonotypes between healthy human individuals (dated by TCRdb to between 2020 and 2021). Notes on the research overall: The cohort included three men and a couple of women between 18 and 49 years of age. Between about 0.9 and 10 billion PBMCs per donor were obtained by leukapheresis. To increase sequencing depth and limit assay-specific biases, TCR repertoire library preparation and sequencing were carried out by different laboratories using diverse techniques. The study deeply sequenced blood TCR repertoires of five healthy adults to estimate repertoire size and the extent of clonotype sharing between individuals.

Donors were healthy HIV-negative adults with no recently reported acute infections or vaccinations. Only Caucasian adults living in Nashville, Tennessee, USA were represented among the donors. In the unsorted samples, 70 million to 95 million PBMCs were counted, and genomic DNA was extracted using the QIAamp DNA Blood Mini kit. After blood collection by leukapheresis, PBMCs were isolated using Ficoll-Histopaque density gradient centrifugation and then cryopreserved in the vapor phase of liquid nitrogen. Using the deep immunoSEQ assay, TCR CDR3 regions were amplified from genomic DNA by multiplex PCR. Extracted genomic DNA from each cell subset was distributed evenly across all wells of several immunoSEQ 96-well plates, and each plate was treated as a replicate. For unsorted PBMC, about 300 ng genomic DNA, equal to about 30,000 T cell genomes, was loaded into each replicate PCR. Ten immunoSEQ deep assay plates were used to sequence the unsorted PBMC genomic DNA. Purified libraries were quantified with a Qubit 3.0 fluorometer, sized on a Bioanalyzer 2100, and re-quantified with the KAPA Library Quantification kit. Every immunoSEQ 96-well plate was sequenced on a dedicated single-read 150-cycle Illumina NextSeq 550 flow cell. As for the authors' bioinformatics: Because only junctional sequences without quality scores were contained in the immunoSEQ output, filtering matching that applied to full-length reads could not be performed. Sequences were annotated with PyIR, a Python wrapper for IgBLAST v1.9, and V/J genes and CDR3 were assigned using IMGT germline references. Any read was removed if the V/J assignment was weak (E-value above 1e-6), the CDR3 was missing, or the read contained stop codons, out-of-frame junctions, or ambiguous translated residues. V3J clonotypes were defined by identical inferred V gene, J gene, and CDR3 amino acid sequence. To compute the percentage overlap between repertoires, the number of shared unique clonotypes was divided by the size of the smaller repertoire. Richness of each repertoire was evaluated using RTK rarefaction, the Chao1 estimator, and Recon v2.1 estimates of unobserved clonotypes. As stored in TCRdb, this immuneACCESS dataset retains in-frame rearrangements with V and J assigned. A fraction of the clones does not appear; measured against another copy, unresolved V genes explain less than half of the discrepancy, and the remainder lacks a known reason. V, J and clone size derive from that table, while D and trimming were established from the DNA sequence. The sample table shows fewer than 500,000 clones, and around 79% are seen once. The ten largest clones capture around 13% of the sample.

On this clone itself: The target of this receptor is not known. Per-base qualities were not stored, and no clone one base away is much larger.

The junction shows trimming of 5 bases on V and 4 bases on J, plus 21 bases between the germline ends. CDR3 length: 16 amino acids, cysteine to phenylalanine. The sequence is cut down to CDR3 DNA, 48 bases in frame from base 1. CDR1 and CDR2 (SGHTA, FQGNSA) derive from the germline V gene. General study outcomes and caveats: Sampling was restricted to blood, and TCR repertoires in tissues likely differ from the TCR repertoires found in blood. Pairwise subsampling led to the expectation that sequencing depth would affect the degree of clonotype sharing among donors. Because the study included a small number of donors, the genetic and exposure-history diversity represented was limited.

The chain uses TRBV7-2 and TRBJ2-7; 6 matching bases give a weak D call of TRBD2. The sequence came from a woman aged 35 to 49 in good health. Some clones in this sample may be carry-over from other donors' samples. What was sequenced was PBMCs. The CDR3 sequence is CASSPVVLGEVYEQYF. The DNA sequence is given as TGTGCCAGCAGCCCAGTAGTGCTGGGGGAGGTATACGAGCAGTACTTC.